Listed below are T cell receptor beta chains from one sample, sequenced in a study of blood T cell repertoires in COVID-19. The method was immunoSEQ multiplex PCR; TCRdb's version includes in-frame clones alone and lacks a portion of them. The sample contains fewer than 300,000 clones, 88% of which appear only once. Sequences were obtained from peripheral blood. The receptors stem from a woman in her 30s with acute or convalescent COVID-19. Both conserved end residues are part of each CDR3. The order of the fields is clone size, J gene, V gene, D gene, CDR3 DNA, CDR3 protein. A D gene is named only where the DNA matches it firmly. Clone size is shown for a subset of rows, as once, few, many or a class of expanded clone.

clone_size: -
j_call: TRBJ2-3
v_call: TRBV29-1
d_call: TRBD1
cdr3_nt: TGCAGCGCTGGGGTCTGGGACAGATTCACAGATACGCAGTATTTT
cdr3_aa: CSAGVWDRFTDTQYF

clone_size: -
j_call: TRBJ1-5
v_call: TRBV24-1
d_call: TRBD1
cdr3_nt: TGTGCCACCAGTGACCGCCAAACAGGGGTTAATCAGCCCCAGCATTTT
cdr3_aa: CATSDRQTGVNQPQHF

clone_size: -
j_call: TRBJ1-5
v_call: TRBV24-1
d_call: -
cdr3_nt: TGTGCCACCAGTGCTGGGCTGGATCAGCCCCAGCATTTT
cdr3_aa: CATSAGLDQPQHF

clone_size: -
j_call: TRBJ2-1
v_call: TRBV10-1
d_call: TRBD2
cdr3_nt: TGCGCCAGCAGTGAGCAAAGCGGGGGCTACAATGAGCAGTTCTTC
cdr3_aa: CASSEQSGGYNEQFF

clone_size: -
j_call: TRBJ2-5
v_call: TRBV7-2
d_call: -
cdr3_nt: TGTGCCAGCAGCTTAGGAACAGGGTTCGGAGAGACCCAGTACTTC
cdr3_aa: CASSLGTGFGETQYF

clone_size: -
j_call: TRBJ2-7
v_call: TRBV7-3
d_call: -
cdr3_nt: TGTGCCAGCAGCTTAAACGTGGGACTTGCCTACGAGCAGTACTTC
cdr3_aa: CASSLNVGLAYEQYF

clone_size: few
j_call: TRBJ1-4
v_call: TRBV12-3/TRBV12-4
d_call: -
cdr3_nt: TGTGCCAGCAGTCATAGACAGGAAAAACTGTTTTTT
cdr3_aa: CASSHRQEKLFF

clone_size: -
j_call: TRBJ1-2
v_call: TRBV4-1
d_call: TRBD1
cdr3_nt: TGCGCCAGCAGCCAGGACAGGTACTATGGCTACACCTTC
cdr3_aa: CASSQDRYYGYTF

clone_size: -
j_call: TRBJ1-2
v_call: TRBV9
d_call: -
cdr3_nt: TGTGCCAGCAGCGTACCGGGTATCGACGGCTACACCTTC
cdr3_aa: CASSVPGIDGYTF

clone_size: few
j_call: TRBJ1-6
v_call: TRBV25-1
d_call: -
cdr3_nt: TGTGCCAGCAGTGAGGAGTGGTCACCCCTCCACTTT
cdr3_aa: CASSEEWSPLHF

clone_size: -
j_call: TRBJ1-4
v_call: TRBV12-3/TRBV12-4
d_call: -
cdr3_nt: TGTGCCAGCGGGTTCCAGGAAAATGAAAAACTGTTTTTT
cdr3_aa: CASGFQENEKLFF

clone_size: -
j_call: TRBJ2-1
v_call: TRBV18
d_call: TRBD2
cdr3_nt: TGTGCCAGCTCCAAAATCACTAGCGGGAGGTCTGAGCAGTTCTTC
cdr3_aa: CASSKITSGRSEQFF

clone_size: -
j_call: TRBJ2-7
v_call: TRBV7-2
d_call: TRBD2
cdr3_nt: TGTGCCAGCAGCTTACGGCTAGCGGGAGGCGAGCAGTACTTC
cdr3_aa: CASSLRLAGGEQYF

clone_size: -
j_call: TRBJ2-7
v_call: TRBV9
d_call: -
cdr3_nt: TGTGCCAGCAGCGCTTACGAGCAGTACTTC
cdr3_aa: CASSAYEQYF

clone_size: -
j_call: TRBJ1-4
v_call: TRBV20-1
d_call: -
cdr3_nt: TGCAGTGCTAGTTCGGCGGAGGGTAATGAAAAACTGTTTTTT
cdr3_aa: CSASSAEGNEKLFF

clone_size: -
j_call: TRBJ2-3
v_call: TRBV7-2
d_call: -
cdr3_nt: TGTGCCAGCAGCTTATACCCGATCGGGTTTGCGCAGTATTTT
cdr3_aa: CASSLYPIGFAQYF

clone_size: -
j_call: TRBJ1-2
v_call: TRBV27
d_call: TRBD1
cdr3_nt: TGTGCCAGCAGTCGACAGGGTGGTTCGGGCGGCTACACCTTC
cdr3_aa: CASSRQGGSGGYTF

clone_size: -
j_call: TRBJ2-1
v_call: TRBV7-3
d_call: -
cdr3_nt: TGTGCCAGCAGCCCGATTAGGCGCGGGGAGCAGTTCTTC
cdr3_aa: CASSPIRRGEQFF

clone_size: -
j_call: TRBJ2-1
v_call: TRBV4-3
d_call: TRBD2
cdr3_nt: TGCGCCAGCAGCCAAGTCCTGGGCACACTAGCGGGTAACTACAATGAGCAGTTCTTC
cdr3_aa: CASSQVLGTLAGNYNEQFF

clone_size: -
j_call: TRBJ1-2
v_call: TRBV7-9
d_call: TRBD1
cdr3_nt: TGTGCCAGCAGCTTAGGGACAGGGAAGGGCTACACCTTC
cdr3_aa: CASSLGTGKGYTF

clone_size: -
j_call: TRBJ2-4
v_call: TRBV6-2/TRBV6-3
d_call: TRBD1
cdr3_nt: TGTGCCAGCAGTCCGGACAGGGGCCTGAACATTCAGTACTTC
cdr3_aa: CASSPDRGLNIQYF

clone_size: -
j_call: TRBJ2-2
v_call: TRBV19
d_call: -
cdr3_nt: TGTGCCAGTAACCTACAGGGCACCGGGGAGCTGTTTTTT
cdr3_aa: CASNLQGTGELFF

clone_size: -
j_call: TRBJ1-6
v_call: TRBV19
d_call: TRBD1
cdr3_nt: TGTGCCAGTAGTATGCATGGACAGGGCAATAATTCACCCCTCCACTTT
cdr3_aa: CASSMHGQGNNSPLHF